This TCR beta chain comes out of a study of shared clonotypes between healthy human individuals. Combination of CD45RO+ cells with CCR7-negative CD45RA+ TemRA cells was used for CD8 memory. The assay was immunoSEQ multiplex PCR, and TCRdb's table has in-frame clones only and misses some. The table records under 150,000 clones, around 73% of them present only once. This clone was picked up a small number of times. This clonotype originated in a woman under 40 in good health. Source material: memory CD8+ T cells sorted from blood. Noted subset: CD45RO+ cells pooled with CCR7-negative TemRA cells.

The CDR3 region is CASSPQGTEQYF. The CDR3 region has the DNA TGTGCCAGCAGCCCACAGGGGACCGAGCAGTACTTC. The chain couples TRBV28 to TRBJ2-7; 7 bases fit TRBD1. CDR3 length equals 12 residues. Per the germline V gene, CDR1 is MDHEN and CDR2 is SYDVKM. V lost 6 bases to trimming and J lost 6 bases; unmatched junction nucleotides: 5.